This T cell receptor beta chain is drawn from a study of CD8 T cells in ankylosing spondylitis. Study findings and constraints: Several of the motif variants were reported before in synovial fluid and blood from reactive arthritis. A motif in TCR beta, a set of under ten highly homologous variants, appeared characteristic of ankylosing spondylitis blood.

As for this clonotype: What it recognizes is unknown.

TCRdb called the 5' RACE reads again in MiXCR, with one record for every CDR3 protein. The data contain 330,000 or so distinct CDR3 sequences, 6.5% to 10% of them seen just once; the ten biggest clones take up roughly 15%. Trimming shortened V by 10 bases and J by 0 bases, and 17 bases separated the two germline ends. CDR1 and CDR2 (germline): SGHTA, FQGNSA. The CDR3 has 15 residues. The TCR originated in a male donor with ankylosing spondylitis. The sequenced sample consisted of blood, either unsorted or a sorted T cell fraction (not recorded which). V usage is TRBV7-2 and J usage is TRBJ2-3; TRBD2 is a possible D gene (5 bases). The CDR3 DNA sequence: TGTGCCACCCGCCTCGGGCGGAGGAGCACAGATACGCAGTATTTT. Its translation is CATRLGRRSTDTQYF.